This T cell receptor (beta chain) was identified during a study of cytomegalovirus exposure and HLA in healthy donors. Study observations and caveats: The listing of roughly 160 TCR beta chains classed them as cytomegalovirus-associated. Per published accounts, TCR beta sequences correctly predicted the HLA-A and HLA-B alleles of most subjects. Reportedly, cytomegalovirus status was diagnosed with high sensitivity and specificity.

At collection, donors were nominally healthy, but unrecorded immune exposures were probable. Concerning this clone itself: Its antigen is as yet unknown.

The trim removed 5 bases at V and 0 bases at J, leaving 9 bases unmatched. The CDR3 spans 16 residues. Germline CDR1 SGHDN, CDR2 FVKESK. Amplification used 60 Vbeta primers and 13 Jbeta primers. The assay was immunoSEQ multiplex PCR, and TCRdb's table has in-frame clones only and misses some. In total, the table holds about 37,000 clones. Sequences were obtained from PBMCs. V and J are TRBV14 and TRBJ2-7, with TRBD1 matching 8 bases. The clonotype comes from a human donor in good health. CDR3 region: CASSKGRDRSSYEQYF. For the CDR3, the DNA is TGTGCCAGCAGCAAGGGCCGGGACAGGAGCTCCTACGAGCAGTACTTC.